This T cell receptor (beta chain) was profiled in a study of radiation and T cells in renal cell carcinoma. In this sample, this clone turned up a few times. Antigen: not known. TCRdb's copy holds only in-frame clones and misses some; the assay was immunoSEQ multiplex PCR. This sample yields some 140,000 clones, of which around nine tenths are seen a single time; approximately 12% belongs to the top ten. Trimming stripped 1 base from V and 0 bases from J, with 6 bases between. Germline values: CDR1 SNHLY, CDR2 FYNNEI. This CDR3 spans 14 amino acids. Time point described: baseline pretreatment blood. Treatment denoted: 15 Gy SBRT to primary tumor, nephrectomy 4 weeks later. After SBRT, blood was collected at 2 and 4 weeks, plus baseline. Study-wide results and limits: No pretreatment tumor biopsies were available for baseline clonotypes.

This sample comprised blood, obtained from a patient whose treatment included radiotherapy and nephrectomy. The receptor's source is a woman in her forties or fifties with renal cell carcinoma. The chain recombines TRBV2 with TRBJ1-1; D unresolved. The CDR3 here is CASSEVGMNTEAFF. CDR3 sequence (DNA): TGTGCCAGCAGTGAAGTCGGGATGAACACTGAAGCTTTCTTT. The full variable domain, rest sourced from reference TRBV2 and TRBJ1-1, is EPEVTQTPSHQVTQMGQEVILRCVPISNHLYFYWYRQILGQKVEFLVSFYNNEISEKSEIFDDQFSVERPDGSNFTLKIRSTKLEDSAMYFCASSEVGMNTEAFFGQGTRLTVV.